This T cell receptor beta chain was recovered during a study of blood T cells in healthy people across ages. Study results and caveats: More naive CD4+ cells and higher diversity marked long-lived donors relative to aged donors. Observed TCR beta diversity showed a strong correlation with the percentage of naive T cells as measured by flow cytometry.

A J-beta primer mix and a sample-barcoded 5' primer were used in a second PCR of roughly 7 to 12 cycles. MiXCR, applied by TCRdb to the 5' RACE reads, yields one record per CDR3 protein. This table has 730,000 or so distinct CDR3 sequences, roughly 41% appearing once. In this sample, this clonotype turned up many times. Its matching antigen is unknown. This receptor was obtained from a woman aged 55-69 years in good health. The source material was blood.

CDR3 coding DNA: TGCAGCGTTGACGGTACTCACTATGGACCCTACGAGCAGTACTTC. Its translation is CSVDGTHYGPYEQYF. The gene calls are TRBV29-1 and TRBJ2-7; D is unclear. The CDR3 has 15 residues. Germline loops: CDR1 SQVTM, CDR2 ANQGSEA. V shed 3 bases and J shed 2 bases, with 17 bases lying between them.